One sample yielded the 10 T cell receptor beta chains listed below, sequenced in a study of T cells in Graves' hyperthyroidism and ophthalmopathy. Authors of the study amplified TCR beta CDR3 regions from RNA transcripts. During a first-round RT-PCR of the TCR CDR3, the HTBI primer set was used. TCRdb recomputed calls from the multiplex PCR reads with MiXCR, one row per CDR3 protein. The table has about 560,000 distinct CDR3 sequences, around 17% seen once. The material sequenced was blood. These receptors were taken from a woman aged 18-30 years with Graves' hyperthyroidism.

This clonotype came up a few times. This chain joins TRBV28 and TRBJ2-2; D may be TRBD1 (5 bases). Per the germline V gene, CDR1 is MDHEN and CDR2 is SYDVKM. The V gene lost 7 bases and the J gene lost 0 bases, with 9 bases spanning the gap. The length of the CDR3 is 14 residues. The CDR3 nucleotides are TGTGCCAGCATCCAGGGTGCGAACACCGGGGAGCTGTTTTTT. As protein: CASIQGANTGELFF.

The V gene is TRBV12-3 or TRBV12-4, the J gene TRBJ2-6, with D possibly being TRBD1 (5 bases). The CDR3 runs to 15 residues. V dropped 7 bases and J dropped 0 bases, with 10 bases sitting between them. CDR3 coding DNA: TGTGCCAGCACCGAAACAGGCTCTGGGGCCAACGTCCTGACTTTC. It specifies CASTETGSGANVLTF.

This clonotype was counted only a few times. The V call is TRBV19, the J call TRBJ1-5; TRBD1 matches at 9 bases. CDR3 length: 15 amino acids. J gave up 4 bases and V 3 bases, and 4 bases lay outside the gene matches. Per germline, CDR1 LNHDA and CDR2 SQIVND (reference sequence). CDR3 DNA: TGTGCCAGTAGTATTCGAGACAGGGGGAATCAGCCCCAGCATTTT. This gives the protein CASSIRDRGNQPQHF.

In this sample, this clonotype turned up many times. The rearrangement joins TRBV6-2 or TRBV6-3 to TRBJ2-7; D remains ambiguous. This CDR3 region has 13 residues. The V and J ends lost 2 bases and 4 bases respectively, with 9 bases between them. Germline V gene data show CDR1 as MNHEY and CDR2 as SVGEGT. Here the CDR3 reads CASSYPVGYEQYF. The DNA for the CDR3 is TGTGCCAGCAGTTACCCCGTGGGGTACGAGCAGTACTTC.

The chain links TRBV28 to TRBJ1-2, with 7 bases fitting TRBD1. The junction had 4 bases not matched to a gene; V was cut back by 8 bases and J by 4 bases. The CDR3 sequence is 12 residues long. Germline V gene sequence: CDR1 MDHEN, CDR2 SYDVKM. This CDR3 is CASLTGTYGYTF. CDR3 coding DNA: TGTGCCAGCTTGACAGGGACCTATGGCTACACCTTC.

This clonotype was detected only a few times. The chain joins TRBV4-3 to TRBJ2-5; D is perhaps TRBD2 (6 bases). CDR1 and CDR2 from the germline V gene are LGHNA and YSLEER. The germline V and J ends were trimmed by 0 bases and 12 bases, with 17 bases remaining between them. This CDR3 spans 14 amino acids. The CDR3 loop is CASSQDWEAGHKYF. The CDR3 DNA reads TGCGCCAGCAGCCAAGATTGGGAAGCGGGCCATAAGTACTTC.

There are many counts of this clonotype. A much larger clone is a single base away; this may be a read error. The rearrangement joins TRBV5-1 to TRBJ2-3; D remains ambiguous. CDR1 is SGHRS, CDR2 YFSETQ, per germline. The CDR3 runs to 12 residues. CDR3 nucleotide sequence: TGTGCCAGCAGCTTAGAAACAGATACGCAGTATTTT. Its translation: CASSLETDTQYF.

Many counts were recorded for this clonotype. The chain joins TRBV2 to TRBJ1-2; unclear D gene. Germline V lookup: CDR1 SNHLY, CDR2 FYNNEI. The CDR3 covers 13 residues. V lost 6 bases, J lost 8 bases, and 16 bases lay in between. The CDR3 DNA is TGTGCCAGCAGCCGTGACCCACCCGGGGGCTACACCTTC. Its protein is CASSRDPPGGYTF.

This clonotype has more than one count but fewer than ten. This rearrangement joins TRBV7-9 to TRBJ2-4, with TRBD1 matching over 12 bases. V dropped 2 bases and J dropped 9; count of bases not matched to a gene: 8. From germline, CDR1 is SEHNR and CDR2 FQNEAQ (reference sequence). This CDR3 spans 16 amino acids. In DNA form, the CDR3 reads TGTGCCAGCAGCTTATCAAGGCGGGACAGGGGGCCCATTCAGTACTTC. Its translation is CASSLSRRDRGPIQYF.

This clonotype occurred a few times. V gene TRBV20-1 combines with J gene TRBJ2-5, with 8 positions matching TRBD2. Trimming at V came to 3 bases and at J to 2 bases, leaving 5 bases not matched to a gene. The CDR3 is made up of 14 amino acids. Germline CDR1 reads DFQATT; CDR2 reads SNEGSKA (reference sequence). The CDR3 nucleotides are TGCAGTGCTAGGCTAGCGGGCAAACAAGAGACCCAGTACTTC. It is translated as CSARLAGKQETQYF.